This TCR beta chain was captured by sequencing in a study of regulatory T cells in long-lasting Graves disease. The CDR3 is made up of 15 amino acids. V lost 3 bases and J lost 1; bases outside the gene matches: 2. Germline V gene data show CDR1 as SGHVS and CDR2 as FQNEAQ. The time point was: newly diagnosed GD, antithyroid drugs for less than 3 months. Construction of the TCR library relied on RNA isolated from PBMCs. Relying on iRepertoire HTBI primers and Arm-PCR of CDR3 regions, the team built TCR beta libraries. MiXCR, applied by TCRdb to the multiplex PCR reads, yields one record per CDR3 protein. Of about 500,000 distinct CDR3 sequences listed, roughly 16% were seen once; the top ten hold 12%. Many counts were recorded for this clonotype. In addition, the sample was reused for a study of T cells in Graves' hyperthyroidism and ophthalmopathy.

The genes are TRBV7-8 and TRBJ2-5; TRBD2 matches at 10 bases. The sequences come from peripheral blood mononuclear cells (PBMCs), collected at new diagnosis, from a patient treated with antithyroid drugs. The sequence derives from a man aged 40-49 years with Graves disease. The CDR3 spells CASSFSGRFQETQYF. CDR3 nucleotide sequence: TGTGCCAGCAGCTTTAGCGGGAGGTTCCAAGAGACCCAGTACTTC. Together with reference TRBV7-8 and TRBJ2-5, the CDR3 gives the full variable domain: GAGVSQSPRYKVAKRGQDVALRCDPISGHVSLFWYQQALGQGPEFLTYFQNEAQLDKSGLPSDRFFAERPEGSVSTLKIQRTQQEDSAVYLCASSFSGRFQETQYFGPGTRLLVL.